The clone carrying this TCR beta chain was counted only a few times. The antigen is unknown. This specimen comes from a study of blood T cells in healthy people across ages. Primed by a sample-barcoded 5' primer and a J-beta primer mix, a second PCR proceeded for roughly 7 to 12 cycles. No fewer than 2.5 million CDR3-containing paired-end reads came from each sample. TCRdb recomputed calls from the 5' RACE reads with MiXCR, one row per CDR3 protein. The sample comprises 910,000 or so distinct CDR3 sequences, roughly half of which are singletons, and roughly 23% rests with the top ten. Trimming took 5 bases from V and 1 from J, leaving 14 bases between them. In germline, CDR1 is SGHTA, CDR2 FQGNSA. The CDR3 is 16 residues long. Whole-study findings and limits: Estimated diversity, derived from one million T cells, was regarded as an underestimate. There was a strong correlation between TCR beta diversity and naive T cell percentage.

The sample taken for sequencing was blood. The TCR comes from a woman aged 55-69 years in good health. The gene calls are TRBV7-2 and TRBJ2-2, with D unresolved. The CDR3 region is CASSTYSRMNTGELFF. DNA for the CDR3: TGTGCCAGCAGCACCTACTCAAGGATGAACACCGGGGAGCTGTTTTTT. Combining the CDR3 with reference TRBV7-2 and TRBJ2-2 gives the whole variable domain GAGVSQSPSNKVTEKGKDVELRCDPISGHTALYWYRQSLGQGLEFLIYFQGNSAPDKSGLPSDRFSAERTGGSVSTLTIQRTQQEDSAVYLCASSTYSRMNTGELFFGEGSRLTVL.